The TCR beta chain under discussion was sequenced for a study of cytomegalovirus exposure and HLA in healthy donors. On this clone itself: As yet, its antigen is unknown.

Germline CDR1 reads KGHSH; CDR2 reads LQKENI. The CDR3 runs 15 residues. The ends lost 4 bases at V and 2 bases at J; junction bases unmatched: 1. The PCR was carried out with 60 Vbeta primers and 13 Jbeta primers. Repertoires were generated with immunoSEQ multiplex PCR, while TCRdb's copy carries only in-frame clones and drops some. The table has tens of thousands of clones, around 72% seen once; the top ten hold roughly 47%. Study-level results: Later work found that TCR association rates differed between HLA loci; DRB1 had the most and HLA-C the fewest.

This sequence was found in a man in his forties or fifties in good health and CMV-seropositive. The V and J genes are TRBV18 and TRBJ1-4, with TRBD1 identical over 10 bases. The source material was PBMCs. The CDR3 loop is CASSLGQGTNEKLFF. CDR3 nucleotide sequence: TGTGCCAGCTCACTGGGACAGGGGACTAATGAAAAACTGTTTTTT.